Listed here is a single T cell receptor (beta chain). These data come from a study of blood T cell repertoires in COVID-19. The wider study: Samples taken during acute and convalescent COVID-19 were collected in the United States, Italy and Spain. From T cells, B-cell-depleted T cells, or PBMCs came the material, which was cDNA or gDNA.

As processed by the authors: Amplifying reference gene primers gave estimates of nucleated cell counts. Method: immunoSEQ multiplex PCR; TCRdb's copy keeps in-frame clones and lacks some. V and J calls and clone size are given by that table; D and trimming were obtained from the DNA. The sample contains approximately 280,000 clones, approximately 85% of which appear only once. The sequenced sample was peripheral blood. This receptor was obtained from a man aged 45-65 years with active or convalescent COVID-19.

CDR3 amino acids: CASGRYYEQYF. CDR3 sequence (DNA): TGTGCTAGTGGCCGCTACTACGAGCAGTACTTC. The chain carries TRBV12-5 and TRBJ2-7; no clear D. The CDR3 is 11 residues long. The germline CDR1 and CDR2 sequences are LGHNT and FRNRAP. The germline V and J ends were trimmed by 6 bases and 3 bases, with 6 bases remaining between them.